These 25 T cell receptor beta chains originate from one sample sequenced in a study of cytomegalovirus exposure and HLA in healthy donors. Primers: 60 Vbeta forward and 13 Jbeta reverse. Assay used: immunoSEQ multiplex PCR; TCRdb lists only in-frame clones, some missing. The table shows 99,000 or so clones, with 77% occurring only once. What was sequenced was PBMCs. The source is a woman in her thirties or forties in good health and CMV-seropositive.

This sequence joins TRBV28 and TRBJ2-7; TRBD1 might be the D (5 bases). In germline, CDR1 is MDHEN, CDR2 SYDVKM. The CDR3 sequence is 13 residues long. Trimming pared 6 bases from V and 3 bases from J, leaving 12 bases between. Here the CDR3 DNA reads TGTGCCAGCAGACTCCCGACAGACTACGAGCAGTACTTC. This codes for CASRLPTDYEQYF.

This clone is medium-sized in the sample. The chain combines TRBV7-2 with TRBJ1-1; weak D call: TRBD1 (5 bases). This CDR3 has 13 residues. V shed 5 bases and J shed 7 bases, with 14 bases lying between them. The V gene's germline CDR1 is SGHTA and CDR2 FQGNSA. The CDR3 loop is CASSPGTEGEAFF. As DNA, the CDR3 is TGTGCCAGCAGCCCTGGGACGGAGGGTGAAGCTTTCTTT.

The chain combines TRBV11-2 with TRBJ2-5; maybe TRBD1 (5 bases). Trimming cost V 5 bases and J 1 base, with 11 bases left between them. From germline, CDR1 is SGHAT and CDR2 FQNNGV. The CDR3 has 14 residues. CDR3 sequence (DNA): TGTGCCAGCAGCATGACCAGGGCCCAAGAGACCCAGTACTTC. Amino acids: CASSMTRAQETQYF.

A few counts support this clone. The J gene is TRBJ1-3, the V gene TRBV2; D is ambiguous. This CDR3 spans 14 amino acids. CDR1 and CDR2 (germline): SNHLY, FYNNEI. V was clipped by 6 bases and J by 0 bases, with 9 bases between them. The CDR3 bases are TGTGCCAGCAGGGAGGTAAACTCTGGAAACACCATATATTTT. Protein: CASREVNSGNTIYF.

V is TRBV7-7 and J is TRBJ1-4, with D hard to call. Trimming took off 1 base at V and 7 bases at J, with 10 bases between the two ends. Germline V gene data show CDR1 as SSHAT and CDR2 as FNYEAQ (reference sequence). This CDR3 has 14 residues. The CDR3 is CASSLVVLGEKLFF. The CDR3 DNA sequence: TGTGCCAGCAGCTTAGTGGTTCTAGGTGAAAAACTGTTTTTT.

The genes are TRBV2 and TRBJ1-4; D is undetermined. The germline CDR1 and CDR2 sequences are SNHLY and FYNNEI. Trimming cost V 8 bases and J 8 bases, with 21 bases left between them. This CDR3 comprises 15 residues. CDR3 coding DNA: TGTGCCAGCCAATCAATGACCTCGGAGGGAGAAAAACTGTTTTTT. Translated, it gives CASQSMTSEGEKLFF.

The V call is TRBV7-8, the J call TRBJ2-3; D gene uncertain. Deletions cut 2 bases from V and 2 bases from J, with 2 bases between. Germline CDR1 is SGHVS and CDR2 is FQNEAQ. This CDR3 region has 12 residues. Here the CDR3 reads CASSLYTDTQYF. In nucleotides, the CDR3 is TGTGCCAGCAGCTTATACACAGATACGCAGTATTTT. Supplemented by reference TRBV7-8 and TRBJ2-3, the full variable domain reads GAGVSQSPRYKVAKRGQDVALRCDPISGHVSLFWYQQALGQGPEFLTYFQNEAQLDKSGLPSDRFFAERPEGSVSTLKIQRTQQEDSAVYLCASSLYTDTQYFGPGTRLTVL.

The chain uses TRBV27 and TRBJ1-6; no clear D gene. The germline gives CDR1 MNHEY, CDR2 SMNVEV (reference sequence). CDR3 size: 12 residues. Trimming removed 6 bases at V and 4 bases at J, with 4 bases between. In nucleotides, the CDR3 is TGTGCCAGCAGCCCGTATAATTCACCCCTCCACTTT. Amino acid sequence: CASSPYNSPLHF.

The chain is built from TRBV4-1 and TRBJ2-7, with D unresolved. Germline CDR1 MGHRA, CDR2 YSYEKL. V dropped 2 bases and J dropped 2 bases, with 10 bases sitting between them. The CDR3 is 14 amino acids. Written as DNA, the CDR3 is TGCGCCAGCAGCCAATGGGCGATAACCTACGAGCAGTACTTC. It yields the protein CASSQWAITYEQYF.

The chain links TRBV7-8 to TRBJ1-4, with 8 bases aligning to TRBD1. Germline values: CDR1 SGHVS, CDR2 FQNEAQ. CDR3 length: 15 amino acids. V was clipped by 5 bases and J by 8 bases; unmatched bases: 10. The CDR3 nucleotides are TGTGCCAGCAGCCTGATCCAGGGGGCGCAGGAAAAACTGTTTTTT. It is translated as CASSLIQGAQEKLFF.

The chain links TRBV4-2 to TRBJ2-3; TRBD2 aligns across 12 bases. CDR3 length: 17 residues. The V gene's germline CDR1 is LGHNA and CDR2 YNFKEQ. The trim removed 0 bases at V and 3 bases at J, leaving 4 bases unmatched. The CDR3 reads CASSQDLAGGPTDTQYF. The CDR3 nucleotides are TGTGCCAGCAGCCAAGATCTAGCGGGGGGGCCAACAGATACGCAGTATTTT.

The V gene is TRBV2, the J gene TRBJ2-2; D perhaps matches TRBD1 (5 bases). Germline V gene data show CDR1 as SNHLY and CDR2 as FYNNEI. The germline V and J ends were trimmed by 2 bases and 2 bases, with 18 bases remaining between them. This CDR3 has 18 residues. This CDR3 reads CASSETATERANTGELFF. The CDR3 nucleotides are TGTGCCAGCAGTGAAACAGCGACAGAAAGGGCAAACACCGGGGAGCTGTTTTTT.

V and J are TRBV11-2 and TRBJ1-1; D is possibly TRBD1 (6 bases). The CDR3 totals 14 residues. Trimming left V 5 bases short and J 11 bases short, with 21 bases between. The germline V gene has CDR1 SGHAT and CDR2 FQNNGV. The CDR3 here is CASSVNRDLGTAFF. The CDR3 bases are TGTGCCAGCAGCGTAAACAGGGACCTCGGGACGGCTTTCTTT.

The genes are TRBV27 and TRBJ1-2; 7 bases align to TRBD1. The ends lost 4 bases at V and 6 bases at J; junction bases unmatched: 5. The CDR3 contains 13 residues. Germline values: CDR1 MNHEY, CDR2 SMNVEV (reference sequence). The CDR3 nucleotides read TGTGCCAGCAGTTACCTGACAGGGAATGGCTACACCTTC. This gives the protein CASSYLTGNGYTF.

The rearrangement links TRBV15 to TRBJ2-7, with D possibly matching TRBD1 (6 bases). V lost 0 bases, J lost 5 bases, and 14 bases lay in between. CDR3 length equals 15 residues. Germline V gene lookup returns CDR1 LNHNV and CDR2 YYDKDF (reference sequence). The CDR3 DNA reads as TGTGCCACCAGCAGAGATATACAGGGTCTCCACGAGCAGTACTTC. Residues: CATSRDIQGLHEQYF.

In DNA, the CDR3 is TGTGCCAGCAGCCAAGTTGCAGGAAGGTTCATCAACGAGCAGTACTTC. This gives the protein CASSQVAGRFINEQYF. The chain links TRBV14 to TRBJ2-7; D uncertain. This CDR3 comprises 16 residues. V lost 1 base, J lost 5 bases, and 18 bases lay in between. The germline CDR1 and CDR2 sequences are SGHDN and FVKESK.

This chain uses TRBV28 with TRBJ2-5, with 12 bases fitting TRBD2. The closer fit of TRBJ2-7 to the DNA end suggests the J call may be wrong. Per the germline V gene, CDR1 is MDHEN and CDR2 is SYDVKM. CDR3 length: 15 residues. CDR3 nucleotide sequence: TGTGCCAGCAGTTTATTACTAGCGGGGGGCTACGAGCAGTACTTC. It specifies CASSLLLAGGYEQYF.

Points on this clone: The same CDR3 also results from other DNA sequences found in this sample. The chain employs TRBV29-1 and TRBJ1-5, with D hard to call. Germline loops: CDR1 SQVTM, CDR2 ANQGSEA. V was cut by 4 bases and J by 1 base, with 8 bases left in between. The CDR3 loop spans 13 amino acids. The CDR3 DNA is TGCAGCGTTGTTGTCTCCAGCAATCAGCCCCAGCATTTT. Translated, it gives CSVVVSSNQPQHF.

The chain is built from TRBV5-6 and TRBJ1-4; the match to TRBD1 covers 7 bases. CDR1 is SGHDT and CDR2 is YYEEEE in the germline V gene. The CDR3 loop spans 14 amino acids. With 7 bases clipped from V and 8 bases from J, the junction kept 11 bases outside the gene matches. The CDR3 is CASGRQGSEEKLFF. Here the CDR3 DNA reads TGTGCCAGCGGCCGACAGGGTTCAGAGGAAAAACTGTTTTTT.

The rearrangement joins TRBV7-9 to TRBJ1-5; perhaps TRBD1 as D (5 bases). Germline loops: CDR1 SEHNR, CDR2 FQNEAQ (reference sequence). The CDR3 runs 16 residues. V lost 1 base and J lost 1, with 11 bases in between. In DNA form, the CDR3 reads TGTGCCAGCAGCTTAGAGACCGGGGGGAGCAATCAGCCCCAGCATTTT. Its translation is CASSLETGGSNQPQHF. Full variable domain (rest looked up from reference TRBV7-9 and TRBJ1-5): DTGVSQNPRHKITKRGQNVTFRCDPISEHNRLYWYRQTLGQGPEFLTYFQNEAQLEKSRLLSDRFSAERPKGSFSTLEIQRTEQGDSAMYLCASSLETGGSNQPQHFGDGTRLSIL.

The rearrangement links TRBV25-1 to TRBJ1-5; a weak D match, TRBD1 (5 bases). Germline values: CDR1 MGHDK, CDR2 SYGVNS. V was cut by 5 bases and J by 5 bases, with 10 bases left in between. This CDR3 is 13 amino acids long. The CDR3 DNA reads as TGTGCCAGCAGTCTGGACACGTATCAGCCCCAGCATTTT. Amino acids: CASSLDTYQPQHF.

V gene TRBV19 combines with J gene TRBJ2-7; D might be TRBD2 (6 bases). The CDR3 runs 13 residues. Trimming took 2 bases from V and 2 from J, leaving 7 bases between them. Germline V gene lookup returns CDR1 LNHDA and CDR2 SQIVND (reference sequence). The CDR3: CASSITGAYEQYF. The CDR3 DNA reads as TGTGCCAGTAGTATAACGGGGGCCTACGAGCAGTACTTC.

This clone has just one count. A junction end diverges from the germline sequence, so it may reflect a read error. The chain carries TRBV7-9 and TRBJ2-7, with D unclear. The CDR3 runs to 11 residues. Germline V gives CDR1 SEHNR, CDR2 FQNEAQ (reference sequence). The CDR3 DNA reads TGTTCCAGCAGCTTCTTTGACGAGCAGTACTTC. It codes for CSSSFFDEQYF.

This chain connects TRBV29-1 to TRBJ2-3; D is perhaps TRBD2 (5 bases). The CDR3 runs to 12 residues. CDR1 and CDR2 from the germline V gene are SQVTM and ANQGSEA. V was trimmed by 1 base and J by 3 bases, leaving 5 bases between them. The CDR3 sequence: CSVEGTTDTQYF. The CDR3 DNA follows: TGCAGCGTTGAAGGGACTACAGATACGCAGTATTTT.

This sequence joins TRBV4-3 and TRBJ1-1, with D hard to call. The CDR3 loop spans 14 amino acids. The V gene lost 2 bases and the J gene lost 1 base, with 8 bases spanning the gap. Looked up from germline, CDR1 is LGHNA and CDR2 is YSLEER. CDR3 bases: TGCGCCAGCAGCCAAACTACGGGGAACACTGAAGCTTTCTTT. Its translation: CASSQTTGNTEAFF.